This T cell receptor (beta chain) was identified in a study of blood T cell repertoires in COVID-19 (dated by TCRdb to between 2020 and 2021). Regarding the study in general: Samples from collaborators originated in the United States, Italy and Spain and spanned both the acute and convalescent phases of COVID-19. Nearly every sample came with metadata listing a de-identified subject ID, COVID-19 status, age in years and sex. Where HLA class I and class II types were available, the types were taken from metadata supplied by the sample provider, not from assay-based typing. The dataset comprised deeply sampled blood TCRbeta repertoires from subjects exposed to, actively infected with, or recovered from COVID-19. A freely available public database, intended as a resource for researchers studying the immune response to SARS-CoV-2, is where the repertoires were released. The material from the prospective study consisted of cDNA or gDNA derived from T cells, B-cell-depleted T cells, or PBMCs. The samples were drawn from two sources: the first 160 participants of the ongoing ImmuneRACE study, and 1,200 or so subjects contributed by 6 global collaborators.

Samples from volunteer blood donors who had recovered from COVID-19 were contributed by a second Seattle source. The collaborating institutions used their own protocols to collect whole blood in K2EDTA tubes. For TCRbeta analysis, collaborators shipped samples as frozen whole blood, isolated PBMCs, or DNA extracted from either of those sample types. Clipping removes 0 bases from V and 0 bases from J, with 1 as the unmatched junction base count. Per the germline V gene (reference sequence), SGHNT is the CDR1 and YYREEE is the CDR2. The CDR3 runs 16 residues from the cysteine to the phenylalanine. The sequence is cut down to CDR3 DNA, 48 bases in frame from base 1. Results and caveats for the whole study, not just this receptor: How much clinical and demographic metadata was included differed by source and by participant, and the metadata was provided uncurated.

The immunoSEQ Assay, a bias-controlled multiplex PCR, was used to amplify TCRbeta CDR3 regions from genomic DNA. The study's own analysis went as follows. The number of nucleated cells in each sample was estimated by amplification of reference gene primers within the assay. To quantify the absolute abundance of each unique TCRbeta CDR3 rearrangement, sequence reads were collapsed and filtered. Productive Simpson clonality was computed per sample as the square root of Simpson's diversity index over productive rearrangements. The source is immuneACCESS, and TCRdb retained only in-frame sequences with V and J called. Part of the clones is not carried over; for the studies checked, unresolved V genes explain less than half of this, and the remainder is unexplained. That table gives V, J and clone size, and the DNA gave D and trimming. The sample includes some 250,000 clones, with 75% to 90% observed a single time. The leading ten clones occupy around 2.9% of the sample.

Concerning this clone: The antigen it binds to is not known. Per-nucleotide qualities are absent, and no much larger clonotype sits a single base away.

Sample: peripheral blood. The chain couples TRBV5-4 to TRBJ1-3; 9 bases in the junction line up with TRBD1. The receptor was derived from a woman aged 30 to 39 who had recovered from COVID-19. The DNA sequence is as follows: TGTGCCAGCAGCTTGGGGGGACAGGGCTCTGGAAACACCATATATTTT. This sequence encodes CASSLGGQGSGNTIYF.